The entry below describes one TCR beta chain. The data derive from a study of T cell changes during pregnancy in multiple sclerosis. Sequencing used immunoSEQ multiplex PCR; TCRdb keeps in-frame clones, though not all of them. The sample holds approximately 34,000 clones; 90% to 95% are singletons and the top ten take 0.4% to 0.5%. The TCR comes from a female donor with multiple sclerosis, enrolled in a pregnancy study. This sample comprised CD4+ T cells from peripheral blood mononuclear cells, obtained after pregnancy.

CDR3 sequence (DNA): TGTGCCAGCAGCCCGCAGGCAGGGCGGACCGGGGAGCTGTTTTTT. Protein sequence: CASSPQAGRTGELFF. The chain links TRBV5-4 to TRBJ2-2; D might be TRBD1 (5 bases). This CDR3 comprises 15 residues. Deletions cut 4 bases from V and 5 bases from J, with 15 bases between. Germline V gene lookup returns CDR1 SGHNT and CDR2 YYREEE (reference sequence).